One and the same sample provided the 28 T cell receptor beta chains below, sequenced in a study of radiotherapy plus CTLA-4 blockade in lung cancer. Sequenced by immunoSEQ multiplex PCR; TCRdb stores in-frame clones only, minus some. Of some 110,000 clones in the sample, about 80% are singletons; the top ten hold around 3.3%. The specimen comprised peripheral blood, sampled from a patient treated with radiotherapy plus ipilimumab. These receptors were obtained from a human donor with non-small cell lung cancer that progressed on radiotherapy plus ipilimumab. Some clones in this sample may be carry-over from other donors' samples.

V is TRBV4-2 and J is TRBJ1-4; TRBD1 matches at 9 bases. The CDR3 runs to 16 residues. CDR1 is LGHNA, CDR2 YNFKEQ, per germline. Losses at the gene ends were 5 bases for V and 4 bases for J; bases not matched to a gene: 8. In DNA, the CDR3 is TGTGCCAGCAGCTCCGGGACAGGGACCTTTAATGAAAAACTGTTTTTT. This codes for CASSSGTGTFNEKLFF.

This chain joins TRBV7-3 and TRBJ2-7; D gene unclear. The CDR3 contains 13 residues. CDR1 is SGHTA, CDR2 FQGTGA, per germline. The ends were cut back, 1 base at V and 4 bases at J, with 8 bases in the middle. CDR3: CASSLNREYEQYF. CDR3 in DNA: TGTGCCAGCAGCTTAAACAGAGAGTACGAGCAGTACTTC.

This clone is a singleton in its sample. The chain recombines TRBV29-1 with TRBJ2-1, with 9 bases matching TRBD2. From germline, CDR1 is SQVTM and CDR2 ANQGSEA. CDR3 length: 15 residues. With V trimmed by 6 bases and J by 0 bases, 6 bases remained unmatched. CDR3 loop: CSVVSGGSSYNEQFF. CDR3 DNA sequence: TGCAGCGTGGTTAGCGGGGGTAGCTCCTACAATGAGCAGTTCTTC.

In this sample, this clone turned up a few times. This chain's CDR3 is CASSQDWGVGEQFF. The CDR3 DNA reads TGTGCCAGCAGCCAAGATTGGGGGGTAGGTGAGCAGTTCTTC. J is TRBJ2-1 and V is TRBV4-2, with D possibly being TRBD2 (6 bases). The V end lost 0 bases, the J end lost 9 bases, and 12 bases lay between the germline ends. The germline CDR1 and CDR2 sequences are LGHNA and YNFKEQ. The CDR3 contains 14 residues.

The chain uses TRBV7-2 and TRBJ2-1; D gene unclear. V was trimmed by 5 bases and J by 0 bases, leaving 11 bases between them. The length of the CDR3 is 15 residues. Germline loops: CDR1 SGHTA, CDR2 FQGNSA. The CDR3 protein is CASSPYFSSYNEQFF. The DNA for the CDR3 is TGTGCCAGCAGCCCCTACTTTAGCTCCTACAATGAGCAGTTCTTC.

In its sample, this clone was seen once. The CDR3 here is CASKLLGEETQYF. DNA for the CDR3: TGTGCCAGCAAGTTATTGGGGGAAGAGACCCAGTACTTC. This rearrangement joins TRBV2 to TRBJ2-5; TRBD1 or TRBD2 may be the D gene (5 bases each). The ends were cut back, 7 bases at V and 3 bases at J, with 12 bases in the middle. Germline lookup yields CDR1 SNHLY and CDR2 FYNNEI. This CDR3 has 13 residues.

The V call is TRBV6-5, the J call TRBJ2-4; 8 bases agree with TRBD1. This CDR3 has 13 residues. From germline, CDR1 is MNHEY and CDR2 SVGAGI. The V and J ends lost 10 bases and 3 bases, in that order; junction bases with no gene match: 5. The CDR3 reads CATQTGVKNIQYF. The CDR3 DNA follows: TGTGCCACCCAGACAGGGGTCAAAAACATTCAGTACTTC.

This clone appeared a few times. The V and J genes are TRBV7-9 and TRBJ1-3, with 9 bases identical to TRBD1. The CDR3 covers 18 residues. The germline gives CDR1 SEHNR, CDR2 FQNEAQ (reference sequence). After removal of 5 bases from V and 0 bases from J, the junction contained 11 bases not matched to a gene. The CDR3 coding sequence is TGTGCCAGCAGCCGCCCCATGGGACAGGGATTCTCTGGAAACACCATATATTTT. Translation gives CASSRPMGQGFSGNTIYF.

The CDR3 here is CASSFQGAYNEQFF. CDR3 DNA: TGTGCCAGCAGTTTCCAGGGTGCCTACAATGAGCAGTTCTTC. The chain recombines TRBV28 with TRBJ2-1, with D possibly TRBD1 on 5 matching bases. There are 14 residues in the CDR3. V was shortened by 3 bases and J by 2 bases, with 8 bases between the two germline ends. Germline V gene lookup returns CDR1 MDHEN and CDR2 SYDVKM.

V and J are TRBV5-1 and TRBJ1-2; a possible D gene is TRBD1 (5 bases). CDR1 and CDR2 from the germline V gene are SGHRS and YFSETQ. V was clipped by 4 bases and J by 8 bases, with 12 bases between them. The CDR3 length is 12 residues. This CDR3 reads CASSDDSSGYTF. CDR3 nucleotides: TGCGCCAGCAGCGACGACAGTTCCGGCTACACCTTC.

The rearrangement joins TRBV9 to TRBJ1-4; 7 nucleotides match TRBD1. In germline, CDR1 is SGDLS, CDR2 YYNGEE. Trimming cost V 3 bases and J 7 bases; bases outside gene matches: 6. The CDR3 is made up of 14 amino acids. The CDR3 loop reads CASSARTGSEKLFF. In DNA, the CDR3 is TGTGCCAGCAGCGCGCGGACAGGTTCTGAAAAACTGTTTTTT.

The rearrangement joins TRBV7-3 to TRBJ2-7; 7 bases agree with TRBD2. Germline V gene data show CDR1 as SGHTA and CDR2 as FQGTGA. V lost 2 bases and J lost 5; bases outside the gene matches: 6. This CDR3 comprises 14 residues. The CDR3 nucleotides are TGTGCCAGCAGCTTAGCGGCGGGGAGGGACGAGCAGTACTTC. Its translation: CASSLAAGRDEQYF.

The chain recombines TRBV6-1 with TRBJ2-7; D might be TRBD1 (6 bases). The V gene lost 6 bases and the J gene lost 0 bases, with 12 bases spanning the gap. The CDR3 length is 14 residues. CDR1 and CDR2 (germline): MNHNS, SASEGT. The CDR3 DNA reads TGTGCCAGCAGAAGGACAGTACCCTCCTACGAGCAGTACTTC. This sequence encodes CASRRTVPSYEQYF.

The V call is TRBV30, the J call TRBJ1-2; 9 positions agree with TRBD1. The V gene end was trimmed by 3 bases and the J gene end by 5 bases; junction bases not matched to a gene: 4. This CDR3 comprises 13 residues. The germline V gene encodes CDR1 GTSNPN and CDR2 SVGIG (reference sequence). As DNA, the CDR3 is TGTGCCTGGAGCGGTGACAGGGGGTATGGCTACACCTTC. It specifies CAWSGDRGYGYTF.

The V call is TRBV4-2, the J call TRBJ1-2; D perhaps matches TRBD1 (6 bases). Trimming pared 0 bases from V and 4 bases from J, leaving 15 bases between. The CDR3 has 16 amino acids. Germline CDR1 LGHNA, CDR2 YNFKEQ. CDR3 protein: CASSQELRDNVYGYTF. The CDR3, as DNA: TGTGCCAGCAGCCAAGAATTGAGGGACAACGTCTATGGCTACACCTTC.

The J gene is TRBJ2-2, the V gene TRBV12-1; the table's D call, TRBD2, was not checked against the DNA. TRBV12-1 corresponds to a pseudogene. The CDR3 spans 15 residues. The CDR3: CASSLLAGGTGELFF. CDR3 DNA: TGTGCCAGCAGCTTACTAGCGGGGGGGACCGGGGAGCTGTTTTTT.

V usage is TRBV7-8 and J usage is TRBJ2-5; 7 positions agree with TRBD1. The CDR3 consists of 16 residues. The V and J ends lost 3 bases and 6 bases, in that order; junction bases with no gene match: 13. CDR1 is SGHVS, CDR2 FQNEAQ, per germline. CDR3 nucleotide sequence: TGTGCCAGCAGCTTCACGCGAGGGGGCCTTGGGAAGACCCAGTACTTC. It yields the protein CASSFTRGGLGKTQYF.

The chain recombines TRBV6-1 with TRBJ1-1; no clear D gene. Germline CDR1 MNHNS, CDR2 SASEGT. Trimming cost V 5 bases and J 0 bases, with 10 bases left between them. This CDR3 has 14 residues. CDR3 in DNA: TGTGCCAGCAGTCGAGGGATCATGAACACTGAAGCTTTCTTT. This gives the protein CASSRGIMNTEAFF.

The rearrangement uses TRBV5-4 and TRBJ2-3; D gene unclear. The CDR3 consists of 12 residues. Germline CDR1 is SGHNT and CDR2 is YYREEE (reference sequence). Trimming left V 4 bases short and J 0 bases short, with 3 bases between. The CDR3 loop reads CASSLSTDTQYF. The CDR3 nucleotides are TGTGCCAGCAGCCTTAGCACAGATACGCAGTATTTT.

DNA for the CDR3: TGTGCCAGTAGTAGCTGGGACAGGGGGCGCGGGGAGCAGTACTTC. Its translation is CASSSWDRGRGEQYF. The rearrangement uses TRBV19 and TRBJ2-7; 12 nucleotides align to TRBD1. CDR1 LNHDA and CDR2 SQIVND come from the germline V gene (reference sequence). CDR3 length: 15 amino acids. V lost 4 bases and J lost 7; bases outside the gene matches: 8.

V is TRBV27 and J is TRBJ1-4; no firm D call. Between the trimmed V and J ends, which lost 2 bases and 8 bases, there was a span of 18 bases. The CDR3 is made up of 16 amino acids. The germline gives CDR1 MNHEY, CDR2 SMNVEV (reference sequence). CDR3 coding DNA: TGTGCCAGCAGTTTACGGGGTGGAGCGGGAAGGGAAAAACTGTTTTTT. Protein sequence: CASSLRGGAGREKLFF.

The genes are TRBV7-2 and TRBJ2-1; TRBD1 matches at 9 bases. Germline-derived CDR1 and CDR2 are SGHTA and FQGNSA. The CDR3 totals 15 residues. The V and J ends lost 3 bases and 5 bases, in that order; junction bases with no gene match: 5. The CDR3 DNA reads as TGTGCCAGCAGCTTCCGGGACAGGGTCGACAATGAGCAGTTCTTC. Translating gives CASSFRDRVDNEQFF. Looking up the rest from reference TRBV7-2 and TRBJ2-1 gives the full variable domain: GAGVSQSPSNKVTEKGKDVELRCDPISGHTALYWYRQSLGQGLEFLIYFQGNSAPDKSGLPSDRFSAERTGGSVSTLTIQRTQQEDSAVYLCASSFRDRVDNEQFFGPGTRLTVL.

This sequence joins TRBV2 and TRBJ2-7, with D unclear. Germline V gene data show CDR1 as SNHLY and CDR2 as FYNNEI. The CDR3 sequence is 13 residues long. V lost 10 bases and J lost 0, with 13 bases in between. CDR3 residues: CATNSDNSYEQYF. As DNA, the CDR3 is TGTGCCACTAACAGCGACAACTCCTACGAGCAGTACTTC.

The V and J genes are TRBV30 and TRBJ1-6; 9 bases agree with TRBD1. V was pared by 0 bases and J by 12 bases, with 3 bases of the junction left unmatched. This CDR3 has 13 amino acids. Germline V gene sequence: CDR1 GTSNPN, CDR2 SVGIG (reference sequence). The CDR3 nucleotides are TGTGCCTGGAGTGTAGACAGGGGGGAACCCCTCCACTTT. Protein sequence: CAWSVDRGEPLHF.

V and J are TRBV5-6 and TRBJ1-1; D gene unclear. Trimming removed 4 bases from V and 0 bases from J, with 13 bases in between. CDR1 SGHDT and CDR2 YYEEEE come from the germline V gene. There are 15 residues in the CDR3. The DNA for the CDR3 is TGTGCCAGCAGCCGTACGGGCCTTATGAACACTGAAGCTTTCTTT. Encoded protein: CASSRTGLMNTEAFF. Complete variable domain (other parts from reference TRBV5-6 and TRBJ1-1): DAGVTQSPTHLIKTRGQQVTLRCSPKSGHDTVSWYQQALGQGPQFIFQYYEEEERQRGNFPDRFSGHQFPNYSSELNVNALLLGDSALYLCASSRTGLMNTEAFFGQGTRLTVV.

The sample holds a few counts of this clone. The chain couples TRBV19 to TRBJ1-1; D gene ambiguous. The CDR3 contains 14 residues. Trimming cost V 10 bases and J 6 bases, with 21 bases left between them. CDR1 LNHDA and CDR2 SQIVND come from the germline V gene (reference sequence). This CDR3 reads CATTSIGEVAEAFF. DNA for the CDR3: TGTGCCACCACCTCGATCGGGGAGGTCGCTGAAGCTTTCTTT.

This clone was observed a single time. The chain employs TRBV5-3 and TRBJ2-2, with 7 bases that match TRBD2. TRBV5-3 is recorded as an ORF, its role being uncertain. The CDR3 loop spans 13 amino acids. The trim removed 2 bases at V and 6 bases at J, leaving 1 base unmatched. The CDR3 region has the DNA TGTGCCAGAAGCTTACGGGGGGCCGGGGAGCTGTTTTTT. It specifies CARSLRGAGELFF.

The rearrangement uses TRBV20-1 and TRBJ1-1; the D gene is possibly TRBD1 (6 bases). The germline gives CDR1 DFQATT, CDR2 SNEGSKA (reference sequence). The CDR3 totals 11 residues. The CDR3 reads CRPTGNTEAFF. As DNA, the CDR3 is TGCAGACCGACAGGGAACACTGAAGCTTTCTTT.